This T cell receptor (beta chain) is drawn from a study of blood T cell repertoires in COVID-19. Study overall: Samples of COVID-19 (acute and convalescent) were obtained from the United States, Italy and Spain. The analysed material was cDNA or gDNA that came from T cells, B-cell-depleted T cells, or PBMCs.

This CDR3 has 14 residues. V lost 5 bases to trimming and J lost 5 bases, with 13 bases between them. Germline CDR1 LNHDA, CDR2 SQIVND (reference sequence). In the original analysis: It was from reference gene primer amplification that nucleated cell counts were estimated. Sequenced by immunoSEQ multiplex PCR; TCRdb stores in-frame clones only, minus some. Clonal size and the V and J genes are those of that table, whereas D and trimming came from the DNA. The sample has about 150,000 clones; around 84% are singletons. This clone was recorded a few times. The TCR was taken from a woman aged 45-59 years with acute or convalescent COVID-19. The chain joins TRBV19 to TRBJ1-5, with a weak D call TRBD1 (6 bases). What was sequenced was peripheral blood. This CDR3 is CASSQEQGYQPQHF. CDR3 in DNA: TGTGCCAGTAGTCAGGAACAGGGTTATCAGCCCCAGCATTTT.